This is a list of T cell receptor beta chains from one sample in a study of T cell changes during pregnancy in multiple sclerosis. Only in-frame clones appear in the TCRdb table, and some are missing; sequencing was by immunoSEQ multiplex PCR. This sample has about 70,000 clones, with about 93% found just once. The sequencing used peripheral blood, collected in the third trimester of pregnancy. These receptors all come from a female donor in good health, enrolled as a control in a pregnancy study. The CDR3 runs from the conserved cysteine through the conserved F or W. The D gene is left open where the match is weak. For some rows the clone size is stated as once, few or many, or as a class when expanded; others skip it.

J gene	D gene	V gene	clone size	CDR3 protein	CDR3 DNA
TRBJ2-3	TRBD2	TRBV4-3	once	CASSQARTSGGRTDTQYF	TGCGCCAGCAGCCAAGCCCGGACTAGCGGGGGTCGCACAGATACGCAGTATTTT
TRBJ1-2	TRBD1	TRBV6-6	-	CASSYGQGGSGGYTF	TGTGCCAGCAGTTACGGACAAGGGGGCAGCGGTGGCTACACCTTC
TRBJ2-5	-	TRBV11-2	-	CASSYSQETQYF	TGTGCCAGCAGCTACTCCCAAGAGACCCAGTACTTC
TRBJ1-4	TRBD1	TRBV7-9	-	CASSPGQGNEKLFF	TGTGCCAGCAGCCCGGGACAGGGTAATGAAAAACTGTTTTTT
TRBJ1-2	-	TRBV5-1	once	CASSLKGGTNYGYTF	TGCGCCAGCAGCTTGAAAGGGGGAACTAACTATGGCTACACCTTC
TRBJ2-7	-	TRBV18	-	CASSPGAGEPTQYF	TGTGCCAGCTCACCAGGGGCAGGGGAGCCCACGCAGTACTTC
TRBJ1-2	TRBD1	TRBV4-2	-	CASSQGPGQGNYGYTF	TGTGCCAGCAGCCAAGGACCGGGACAGGGAAATTATGGCTACACCTTC
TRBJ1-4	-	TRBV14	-	CASSQAGLDEKLFF	TGTGCCAGCAGCCAAGCAGGGCTTGATGAAAAACTGTTTTTT
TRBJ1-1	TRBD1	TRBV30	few	CAWSDGGQTEAFF	TGTGCCTGGAGTGACGGGGGACAGACTGAAGCTTTCTTT
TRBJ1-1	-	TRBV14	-	CASSTQGPNTEAFF	TGTGCCAGCAGCACCCAGGGCCCGAACACTGAAGCTTTCTTT
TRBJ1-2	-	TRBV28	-	CASRTVYGYTF	TGTGCCAGCAGGACAGTCTATGGCTACACCTTC
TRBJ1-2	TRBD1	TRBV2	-	CASGGQGAYTF	TGTGCCAGCGGGGGACAGGGGGCCTACACCTTC
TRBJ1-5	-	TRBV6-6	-	CASNRPGQPQHF	TGTGCCAGCAACCGACCAGGCCAGCCCCAGCATTTT
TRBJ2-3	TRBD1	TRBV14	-	CASSPQGQGGPDTQYF	TGTGCCAGCAGCCCCCAGGGACAGGGAGGACCAGATACGCAGTATTTT
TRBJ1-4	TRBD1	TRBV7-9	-	CASSPRTGPSLTNEKLFF	TGTGCCAGCAGCCCCCGGACAGGGCCTAGCCTAACTAATGAAAAACTGTTTTTT
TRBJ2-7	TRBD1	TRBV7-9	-	CASSLLATGTYEQYF	TGTGCCAGCAGCTTGCTCGCGACAGGGACCTACGAGCAGTACTTC
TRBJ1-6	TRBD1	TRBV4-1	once	CASSQETGVLHF	TGCGCCAGCAGCCAAGAAACAGGGGTCCTCCACTTT
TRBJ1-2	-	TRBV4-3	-	CASSQERQGRGGYTF	TGCGCCAGCAGCCAAGAGAGACAAGGACGGGGAGGCTACACCTTC
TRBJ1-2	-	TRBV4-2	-	CASSQDGPMGDGYTF	TGTGCCAGCAGCCAAGATGGGCCTATGGGCGATGGCTACACCTTC
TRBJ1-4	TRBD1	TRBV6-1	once	CASRFRGYNEKLFF	TGTGCCAGCAGGTTCAGGGGGTATAATGAAAAACTGTTTTTT
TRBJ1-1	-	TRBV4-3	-	CASSQDPREFTEAFF	TGCGCCAGCAGCCAAGACCCCCGGGAATTCACTGAAGCTTTCTTT
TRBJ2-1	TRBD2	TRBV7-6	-	CASSFWEGMRNEQFF	TGTGCCAGCAGCTTTTGGGAGGGGATGAGAAATGAGCAGTTCTTC
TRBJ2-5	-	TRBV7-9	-	CASSSSGIGRLETQYF	TGTGCCAGCAGCTCCAGCGGAATAGGGCGGTTGGAGACCCAGTACTTC
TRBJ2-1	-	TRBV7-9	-	CASSFRDTSSYNEQFF	TGTGCCAGCAGCTTTCGGGACACAAGTTCCTACAATGAGCAGTTCTTC
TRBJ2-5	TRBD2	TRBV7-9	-	CASSPTSGGSQETQYF	TGTGCCAGCAGCCCAACTAGCGGGGGTTCTCAAGAGACCCAGTACTTC
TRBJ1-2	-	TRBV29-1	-	CSVVNREYGYTF	TGCAGCGTGGTAAACAGGGAATATGGCTACACCTTC
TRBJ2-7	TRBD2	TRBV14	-	CASSQERGLAGLYEQYF	TGTGCCAGCAGCCAAGAACGGGGACTAGCGGGGCTCTACGAGCAGTACTTC
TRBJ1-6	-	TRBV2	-	CASSEATAELSPLHF	TGTGCCAGCAGTGAAGCGACGGCGGAACTTTCACCCCTCCACTTT
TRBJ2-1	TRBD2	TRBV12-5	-	CASGTAGGVNEQFF	TGTGCTAGTGGTACAGCGGGGGGGGTCAATGAGCAGTTCTTC
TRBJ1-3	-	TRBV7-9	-	CASSLEGTGSRNTIYF	TGTGCCAGCAGCTTAGAAGGTACAGGGAGCAGAAACACCATATATTTT
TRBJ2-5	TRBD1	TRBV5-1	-	CASSLQQGAGETQYF	TGCGCCAGCAGCTTGCAACAGGGGGCGGGAGAGACCCAGTACTTC
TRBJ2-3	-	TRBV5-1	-	CASSLGSAADTQYF	TGCGCCAGCAGCTTGGGTAGTGCGGCAGATACGCAGTATTTT